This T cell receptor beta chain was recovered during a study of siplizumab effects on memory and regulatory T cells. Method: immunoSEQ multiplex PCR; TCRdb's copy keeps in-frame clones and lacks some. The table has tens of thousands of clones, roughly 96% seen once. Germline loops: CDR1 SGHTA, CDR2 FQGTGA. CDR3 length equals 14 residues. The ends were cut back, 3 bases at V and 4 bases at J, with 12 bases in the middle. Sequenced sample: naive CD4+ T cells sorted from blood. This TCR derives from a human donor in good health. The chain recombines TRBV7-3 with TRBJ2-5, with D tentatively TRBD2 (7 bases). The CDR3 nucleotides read TGTGCCAGCAGCTTCTTAGGGGGGGCAGAGACCCAGTACTTC. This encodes CASSFLGGAETQYF.